This T cell receptor (beta chain) was obtained from a study of cytomegalovirus exposure and HLA in healthy donors. Regarding the study as a whole: In a later analysis, specific HLA alleles were associated with 15,000 to 20,000 TCR beta sequences at a 0.05 false discovery rate. Later analysis suggested most CMV-associated TCR beta chains were HLA-restricted. What a later analysis showed was that several of the most significant clusters appeared linked to common viral pathogens.

Donors had nominal health at sampling but likely had unrecorded immune exposures. The CDR3 loop spans 16 amino acids. Per the germline V gene, CDR1 is MDHEN and CDR2 is SYDVKM. For this clone: What it recognizes is unknown. One junction end does not reproduce the germline sequence, and a read error may be involved.

Vbeta (60) and Jbeta (13) primers were used in the PCR. Sequencing was performed with immunoSEQ multiplex PCR; in TCRdb, only in-frame clones are kept and a portion is missing. The sample includes about 160,000 clones, about 80% of them seen just once. The gene calls are TRBV28 and TRBJ2-2, with D perhaps TRBD1 (5 bases). The sequencing input was PBMCs. The source is a man between 35 and 55 years old in good health and CMV-seronegative. In DNA, the CDR3 is TGTGCCAGCAGTTTAATAGGACAACCGAAGACCGGGGAGCTGTTTTTT. It codes for CASSLIGQPKTGELFF.